One and the same sample provided the 30 T cell receptor beta chains below, sequenced in a study of T cell responses to AZD1222 COVID-19 vaccine (dated by TCRdb to about 2021). In the paper's terms, the time point label means: baseline before first vaccination. To prepare the library, the immunoSEQ multiplex PCR assay was applied. The source is immuneACCESS, and TCRdb retained only in-frame sequences with V and J called. Part of the clones is not carried over; for the studies checked, unresolved V genes explain less than half of this, and the remainder is unexplained. For this sample the table gives 100,000 to 150,000 clones, of which 90% were detected only once. In total, the top ten clones hold roughly 7.2% of the sample. The sample was peripheral blood, taken on day 0 of AZD1222 vaccination. Receptors originate from an adult in good health.

V and J are TRBV27 and TRBJ2-2; D not certain. The germline V gene encodes CDR1 MNHEY and CDR2 SMNVEV (reference sequence). The CDR3 extends over 12 amino acids. Trimming took 6 bases from V and 4 from J, leaving 6 bases between them. The CDR3 here is CASSFRTGELFF. As DNA, the CDR3 is TGTGCCAGCAGCTTCCGCACCGGGGAGCTGTTTTTT.

The rearrangement joins TRBV5-6 to TRBJ1-1; weak D call: TRBD1 (5 bases). The germline V gene has CDR1 SGHDT and CDR2 YYEEEE. The CDR3 totals 14 residues. Trimming pared 2 bases from V and 4 bases from J, leaving 12 bases between. The CDR3 sequence is CASSFYSGPTEAFF. The CDR3 DNA reads TGTGCCAGCAGCTTCTATTCGGGGCCCACTGAAGCTTTCTTT.

The chain combines TRBV7-9 with TRBJ1-2; D gene ambiguous. The germline V gene encodes CDR1 SEHNR and CDR2 FQNEAQ (reference sequence). Between the trimmed V and J ends, which lost 1 base and 10 bases, there was a span of 16 bases. The CDR3 runs to 14 residues. The CDR3 bases are TGTGCCAGCAGCTTAGTCTCGGCTCAGCTAGACTACACCTTC. Residues: CASSLVSAQLDYTF.

The chain joins TRBV7-9 to TRBJ1-5; D remains ambiguous. The CDR3 has 14 residues. Germline loops: CDR1 SEHNR, CDR2 FQNEAQ (reference sequence). The V end lost 1 base, the J end lost 7 bases, and 11 bases lay between the germline ends. CDR3: CASSLGNGFQPQHF. The DNA of the CDR3 is TGTGCCAGCAGCTTAGGCAATGGTTTCCAGCCCCAGCATTTT.

This chain links TRBV29-1 with TRBJ1-4; D may be TRBD1 (5 bases). Germline CDR1 is SQVTM and CDR2 is ANQGSEA. With 1 base removed from V and 5 bases from J, the gap between germline ends came to 11 bases. This CDR3 comprises 14 residues. The chain's CDR3 is CSVEGAGSNEKLFF. The CDR3 bases are TGCAGCGTTGAAGGAGCAGGGTCAAATGAAAAACTGTTTTTT.

J is TRBJ2-1 and V is TRBV12-3 or TRBV12-4; no clear D gene. Deletions cut 0 bases from V and 4 bases from J, with 4 bases between. This CDR3 contains 13 residues. This CDR3 reads CASSLAVYNEQFF. The CDR3 DNA is TGTGCCAGCAGTTTAGCCGTATACAATGAGCAGTTCTTC.

V usage is TRBV5-6 and J usage is TRBJ1-6, with TRBD1 as a possible D gene (5 bases). V lost 0 bases to trimming and J lost 8 bases, with 12 bases between them. The CDR3 consists of 15 residues. Germline V gives CDR1 SGHDT, CDR2 YYEEEE. The CDR3 protein is CASSLEDRRDSPLHF. The CDR3 DNA reads TGTGCCAGCAGCTTGGAGGACCGCAGGGATTCACCCCTCCACTTT.

The V gene is TRBV2, the J gene TRBJ1-1, with D perhaps matching TRBD1 (5 bases). The ends were cut back, 11 bases at V and 1 base at J, with 11 bases in the middle. The CDR3 sequence is 12 residues long. CDR1 SNHLY and CDR2 FYNNEI come from the germline V gene. The DNA for the CDR3 is TGTGCCTCCGGGACTGCGAACACTGAAGCTTTCTTT. This translates into CASGTANTEAFF.

The chain joins TRBV11-2 to TRBJ2-2; 7 nucleotides agree with TRBD2. The V gene's germline CDR1 is SGHAT and CDR2 FQNNGV. The J segment lost 1 base and the V segment lost 0 bases, leaving 2 bases of the junction unmatched. This CDR3 comprises 16 residues. As DNA, the CDR3 is TGTGCCAGCAGCTTAGATGGACTAGTGAACACCGGGGAGCTGTTTTTT. The encoded protein is CASSLDGLVNTGELFF.

This clone was counted only a few times. The J gene is TRBJ1-4, the V gene TRBV9; possible D gene TRBD1, 5 bases. The CDR3 has 14 residues. Germline values: CDR1 SGDLS, CDR2 YYNGEE. V lost 3 bases, J lost 1 base, and 7 bases lay in between. The CDR3 here is CASSGQQTNEKLFF. CDR3 coding DNA: TGTGCCAGCAGCGGACAGCAAACTAATGAAAAACTGTTTTTT.

The chain is built from TRBV25-1 and TRBJ1-2; D not certain. The germline V gene encodes CDR1 MGHDK and CDR2 SYGVNS. The V end lost 6 bases, the J end lost 0 bases, and 8 bases lay between the germline ends. The CDR3 contains 13 residues. CDR3 sequence (DNA): TGTGCCAGCAGGGCGTTCACTAACTATGGCTACACCTTC. It is translated as CASRAFTNYGYTF.

This chain links TRBV9 with TRBJ1-2, with TRBD1 matching over 10 bases. Germline loops: CDR1 SGDLS, CDR2 YYNGEE. V was clipped by 3 bases and J by 7 bases; unmatched bases: 3. CDR3 size: 13 residues. DNA of the CDR3: TGTGCCAGCAGCGAGGGGACAGGGGTTGGCTACACCTTC. It specifies CASSEGTGVGYTF.

The chain recombines TRBV6-5 with TRBJ1-2; a possible D gene is TRBD1 (5 bases). CDR1 is MNHEY, CDR2 SVGAGI, per germline. Trimming shortened V by 6 bases and J by 8 bases, and 16 bases separated the two germline ends. The CDR3 extends over 13 amino acids. CDR3 DNA: TGTGCCAGCAGGCGGGGGGGATCGGGAGGCTACACCTTC. This translates into CASRRGGSGGYTF.

The chain is built from TRBV28 and TRBJ1-5; the D gene is possibly TRBD1 (6 bases). Germline V CDR1 and CDR2: MDHEN, SYDVKM. V was shortened by 8 bases and J by 5 bases, with 13 bases between the two germline ends. The CDR3 consists of 13 residues. CDR3 coding DNA: TGTGCCAGCTTAGGGCAGGGGTATCAGCCCCAGCATTTT. Protein: CASLGQGYQPQHF.

This clone was picked up one time. The chain is built from TRBV12-2 and TRBJ2-5; the table names TRBD1, a call not compared with the DNA. TRBV12-2 is shown as a pseudogene. The CDR3 totals 16 residues. The CDR3 here is CASRLAQGRILETQYF. As DNA, the CDR3 is TGTGCAAGTCGCTTAGCTCAGGGCAGGATCCTAGAGACCCAGTACTTC.

This clone was recorded a few times. The rearrangement links TRBV7-2 to TRBJ2-4; D remains ambiguous. The CDR3 contains 15 residues. Trimming pared 2 bases from V and 1 base from J, leaving 9 bases between. Germline CDR1 reads SGHTA; CDR2 reads FQGNSA. The CDR3 nucleotides read TGTGCCAGCAGCTTACTCGCGAATGCCAAAAACATTCAGTACTTC. This gives the protein CASSLLANAKNIQYF.

The chain is built from TRBV18 and TRBJ1-1; D not resolved. The germline CDR1 and CDR2 sequences are KGHSH and LQKENI. Trimming took off 3 bases at V and 8 bases at J, with 16 bases between the two ends. The CDR3 sequence is 14 residues long. This CDR3 reads CASSPPLWREEAFF. CDR3 bases: TGTGCCAGCTCACCCCCCCTTTGGAGGGAAGAAGCTTTCTTT.

The CDR3 DNA follows: TGCGCCAGCAGCTTGGGTGCAGGGGGCGCTGGGGCCAACGTCCTGACTTTC. This codes for CASSLGAGGAGANVLTF. The chain employs TRBV5-1 and TRBJ2-6; 8 nucleotides agree with TRBD1. The J segment lost 2 bases and the V segment lost 0 bases, leaving 4 bases of the junction unmatched. Looked up from germline, CDR1 is SGHRS and CDR2 is YFSETQ. This CDR3 is built from 17 residues. The whole variable domain, filled in from reference TRBV5-1 and TRBJ2-6, reads KAGVTQTPRYLIKTRGQQVTLSCSPISGHRSVSWYQQTPGQGLQFLFEYFSETQRNKGNFPGRFSGRQFSNSRSEMNVSTLELGDSALYLCASSLGAGGAGANVLTFGAGSRLTVL.

This clone was observed once. This chain uses TRBV7-9 with TRBJ2-1; 13 positions agree with TRBD2. V was clipped by 6 bases and J by 8 bases; unmatched bases: 10. CDR1 SEHNR and CDR2 FQNEAQ come from the germline V gene (reference sequence). This CDR3 spans 16 amino acids. The chain's CDR3 is CASRPTLAGGHHEQFF. CDR3 in DNA: TGTGCCAGCAGGCCCACACTAGCGGGGGGGCACCATGAGCAGTTCTTC.

J is TRBJ2-2 and V is TRBV10-3, with 14 bases lining up with TRBD2. The CDR3 covers 18 residues. Germline CDR1 and CDR2: ENHRY and SYGVKD. Trimming removed 6 bases from V and 4 bases from J; junction bases left unmatched: 10. The CDR3, as DNA: TGTGCCATCAGCGAAAAGACTAGCGGGGGGGCCGGCACCGGGGAGCTGTTTTTT. Its translation: CAISEKTSGGAGTGELFF.

The rearrangement uses TRBV19 and TRBJ1-2, with 7 bases aligning to TRBD1. This CDR3 has 13 amino acids. The germline V gene encodes CDR1 LNHDA and CDR2 SQIVND (reference sequence). The ends lost 7 bases at V and 8 bases at J; junction bases unmatched: 10. As DNA, the CDR3 is TGTGCCAGTACACGACAGGGCCCATTGGGCTACACCTTC. Protein product: CASTRQGPLGYTF.

V gene TRBV9 combines with J gene TRBJ2-5, with D possibly matching TRBD2 (7 bases). The V end lost 2 bases, the J end lost 4 bases, and 21 bases lay between the germline ends. This CDR3 comprises 17 residues. Germline V gene lookup returns CDR1 SGDLS and CDR2 YYNGEE. In DNA form, the CDR3 reads TGTGCCAGCAGCGTGGACCCTTCGGGGGGCCTAGTAGAGACCCAGTACTTC. Translating gives CASSVDPSGGLVETQYF. Using reference TRBV9 and TRBJ2-5 for the parts outside the CDR3, the full variable domain is DSGVTQTPKHLITATGQRVTLRCSPRSGDLSVYWYQQSLDQGLQFLIQYYNGEERAKGNILERFSAQQFPDLHSELNLSSLELGDSALYFCASSVDPSGGLVETQYFGPGTRLLVL.

V usage is TRBV5-8 and J usage is TRBJ1-6, with TRBD1 matching 7 bases. Germline V lookup: CDR1 SGHTS, CDR2 YDEGEE. V was clipped by 0 bases and J by 13 bases; unmatched bases: 7. The CDR3 totals 14 residues. The CDR3 is CASSLGDRLTPLHF. The DNA of the CDR3 is TGTGCCAGCAGCTTGGGGGACAGACTAACGCCCCTCCACTTT.

This clone is a singleton in its sample. The J gene is TRBJ2-7, the V gene TRBV11-2; the D gene is possibly TRBD1 (6 bases). With 3 bases removed from V and 3 bases from J, the gap between germline ends came to 6 bases. From germline, CDR1 is SGHAT and CDR2 FQNNGV. The CDR3 is 12 amino acids. CDR3 loop: CASSLTGYEQYF. CDR3 DNA sequence: TGTGCCAGCAGCTTGACAGGCTACGAGCAGTACTTC. Looking up the rest from reference TRBV11-2 and TRBJ2-7 gives the full variable domain: EAGVAQSPRYKIIEKRQSVAFWCNPISGHATLYWYQQILGQGPKLLIQFQNNGVVDDSQLPKDRFSAERLKGVDSTLKIQPAKLEDSAVYLCASSLTGYEQYFGPGTRLTVT.

J is TRBJ2-7 and V is TRBV29-1; no clear D. This CDR3 is built from 11 residues. The germline V and J ends were trimmed by 4 bases and 5 bases, with 9 bases remaining between them. CDR1 is SQVTM, CDR2 ANQGSEA, per germline. In DNA form, the CDR3 reads TGCAGCGTTGTCAATTTCGACGAGCAGTACTTC. Translation gives CSVVNFDEQYF.

Points on this clone: Other DNA sequences in this specimen translate into the identical CDR3. J is TRBJ1-2 and V is TRBV27; possibly TRBD1 for D (5 bases). Germline V lookup: CDR1 MNHEY, CDR2 SMNVEV (reference sequence). This CDR3 has 13 amino acids. The V end lost 3 bases, the J end lost 2 bases, and 7 bases lay between the germline ends. CDR3: CASSLGVNYGYTF. CDR3 bases: TGTGCCAGCAGTTTGGGGGTAAACTATGGCTACACCTTC.

The gene calls are TRBV5-4 and TRBJ2-7, with 10 bases lining up with TRBD1. This CDR3 has 14 residues. Per germline, CDR1 SGHNT and CDR2 YYREEE (reference sequence). V gave up 4 bases and J gave up 3 bases; unmatched junction bases: 4. The CDR3 loop is CASSMWTGGYEQYF. CDR3 coding DNA: TGTGCCAGCAGCATGTGGACAGGGGGCTACGAGCAGTACTTC.

This clone appeared a single time. The V gene is TRBV11-2, the J gene TRBJ1-3, with 10 nucleotides matching TRBD1. CDR3 size: 19 residues. The V gene end was trimmed by 1 base and the J gene end by 0 bases; junction bases not matched to a gene: 9. Per the germline V gene, CDR1 is SGHAT and CDR2 is FQNNGV. CDR3: CASSLGGTGAFGSGNTIYF. Here the CDR3 DNA reads TGTGCCAGCAGCTTAGGAGGGACAGGGGCGTTTGGCTCTGGAAACACCATATATTTT.

CDR3 sequence reads: CAWSETDFVFF. The DNA of the CDR3 is TGTGCCTGGAGTGAGACAGACTTCGTCTTCTTT. The genes are TRBV30 and TRBJ1-1; weak D call: TRBD1 (5 bases). Trimming pared 1 base from V and 14 bases from J, leaving 14 bases between. Germline V CDR1 and CDR2: GTSNPN, SVGIG (reference sequence). This CDR3 comprises 11 residues.

The J gene is TRBJ2-7, the V gene TRBV4-2; D is undetermined. V was trimmed by 4 bases and J by 2 bases, leaving 9 bases between them. In germline, CDR1 is LGHNA, CDR2 YNFKEQ. This CDR3 contains 13 residues. The CDR3 spells CASSPLFAYEQYF. CDR3 DNA sequence: TGTGCCAGCAGCCCCCTGTTCGCCTACGAGCAGTACTTC.